What follows describes a single TCR beta chain. Its matching antigen is unknown. Vbeta (60) and Jbeta (13) primers were used in the PCR. Profiled with immunoSEQ multiplex PCR; TCRdb holds only in-frame clones, not every one. The sample lists under 85,000 clones, 65% to 80% occurring once. Trimming removed 5 bases from V and 8 bases from J; junction bases left unmatched: 6. The CDR3 totals 12 residues. CDR1 and CDR2 from the germline V gene are SGHAT and FQNNGV. This entry comes from a study of cytomegalovirus exposure and HLA in healthy donors. Study-wide findings and caveats: In an earlier analysis, in fewer than 700 donors, most V segments appeared productive either ~90% or ~30% of the time. TCR beta V- and J-gene trimming, according to a later analysis, was linked to a missense DCLRE1C variant. In a later analysis, an Asian-associated ancestry cluster reportedly showed fewer N-insertions than the 666-donor mean.

The rearrangement joins TRBV11-2 to TRBJ2-7; 7 bases align to TRBD2. This clonotype was sampled from a man aged 40-49 years in good health and CMV-seropositive. Source material: PBMCs. CDR3 sequence: CASSPGGTKQYF. The CDR3 DNA sequence: TGTGCCAGCAGCCCGGGGGGTACGAAGCAGTACTTC.